The following is a T cell receptor beta chain sequence with its context. Its specificity is not known. These data come from a study of OX40 agonist ivuxolimab in advanced cancers. Study information: A male proportion of about 84% was recorded, with mean age approximately 56 years and range about 23 to 90.

CDR1 is SGHVS and CDR2 is FNYEAQ in the germline V gene. The junction had 5 bases not matched to a gene; V was cut back by 2 bases and J by 2 bases. This CDR3 contains 16 residues. Study-wide points: In the expanded peripheral T cells, antigen specificity was never determined.

Produced via immunoSEQ multiplex PCR; TCRdb's table is partial and in-frame only. The sample shows roughly 90,000 clones, more than 75% of them seen only once. The material was CD4+ or CD8+ T cells sorted from blood, obtained in a trial of the OX40 agonist ivuxolimab. The chain has TRBV7-6 and TRBJ2-1; 8 nucleotides line up with TRBD1. The sequence was collected from an adult with an advanced solid tumor such as melanoma, head and neck, liver or kidney cancer. This CDR3 is CASSLMSQGAYNEQFF. CDR3 nucleotides: TGTGCCAGCAGCTTAATGTCACAGGGGGCCTACAATGAGCAGTTCTTC.